Sequencing of this T cell receptor (beta chain) was carried out in a study of glioma-infiltrating T cells (dated by TCRdb to 2016 to 2018). Broadly, across the study: Sequencing of TCR alpha- and beta-chain repertoires was performed on glioma tissue, on non-neoplastic brain tissue, and on matched peripheral blood mononuclear cells. Three low-grade glioma patients, roughly eight primary glioblastoma patients, and three non-glioma patients who contributed non-neoplastic brain tissue made up the paired cohort. To measure divergence between tissue and blood T-cell populations, each tissue-infiltrating repertoire was compared with the peripheral blood repertoire of the same patient. Overall results and qualifications from the work: VJ-independent divergence between tissue and blood was lower than expected in non-neoplastic patients but higher than expected in all gliomas, particularly low-grade gliomas. Group comparisons were based on small numbers of patients: three non-neoplastic, three low-grade glioma and eight glioblastoma patients. Very few CDR3 sequences were shared between tissue and blood, attributed to high CDR3 diversity and limited sampling.

The cysteine opens and the phenylalanine closes a CDR3 of 17 amino acids. Only the CDR3 part of the read is kept: 51 bases, read in frame from the first base. A distance of 20 bases separates the germline ends of V and J, which lose 5 bases and 0 bases respectively. From a lookup of the germline V gene (reference sequence), CDR1 and CDR2 are DFQATT and SNEGSKA. In its sample, this clonotype was seen a few times. Its recognized antigen is unknown. Per-nucleotide qualities are absent, and no much larger clonotype sits a single base away. TCR alpha and beta CDR3 regions were amplified with the iRepertoire nested amplicon-rescue multiplex PCR (arm-PCR) platform from RNA. For one-step reverse transcription and amplification, about 95-450 ng of tissue mRNA or PBMC total RNA was used as input. Following bead purification, Illumina adapters were added by a secondary multiplex PCR, and libraries between 200 and 400 bp were gel-purified. The libraries contained internal 6-nucleotide barcodes that were used for demultiplexing. Libraries were sequenced on an Illumina MiSeq with 2x220 or 2x250 nucleotide paired-end reads. Per the authors' processing: Paired reads were merged with FLASH 1.2.11 and aligned to the GRCh37 human genome with BWA-MEM before extracting TRA and TRB reads. An IMGT-derived reference of cassette sequences and CDR3 motifs, with pseudogenes included, was used for V and J assignment. Three-frame translation of reads was performed, and productive CDR3s were defined as those with a C...FGXG motif and no stop codons. Unique combinations of V-J cassette pair and CDR3 amino acid sequence were defined as clonotypes. Hamming distance filtering was applied to reads, with thresholds set by the sequence error rate of each sample in mapped regions. The raw public reads went through TCRdb reprocessing: fastp at Q25, MiXCR clone calling, in-frame beta chains kept. Each CDR3 protein appears once, grouped with its most common genes and DNA. TCRdb, not the authors, supplied the V and J calls. This sample holds around 150,000 distinct CDR3 sequences; 39% were observed only once. The ten largest make up roughly a fifth of the sample.

The sample taken for sequencing was glioma tissue, nonneoplastic brain tissue, or PBMCs (not recorded which). Rearrangement joined TRBV20-1 to TRBJ2-1, with the D gene call left open. The clonotype was recovered from a human donor with low-grade glioma or glioblastoma, undergoing nonglioma brain surgery, or in good health (not recorded which). The CDR3 here reads CSALAGDLRSSYNEQFF. The nucleotide sequence reads TGCAGTGCTCTGGCTGGGGATCTCCGGAGCTCCTACAATGAGCAGTTCTTC.